Following are 7 T cell receptor beta chains from one sample sequenced in a study of T cell repertoires in cytomegalovirus infection. TCRdb called the reads again in MiXCR, with one record for every CDR3 protein. Of 250,000 to 300,000 distinct CDR3 sequences in the sample, over 15% were seen once. The sequenced sample was CD8+ T cells from PBMCs. The receptors stem from a human donor in good health (CMV status not recorded). Some clones in this sample may be carry-over from other donors' samples.

This chain connects TRBV29-1 to TRBJ1-3; D perhaps matches TRBD1 (5 bases). This CDR3 is built from 13 residues. The germline V gene has CDR1 SQVTM and CDR2 ANQGSEA. Trimming cost V 7 bases and J 8 bases, with 18 bases left between them. The CDR3: CSGPLGTGDTIYF. CDR3 DNA sequence: TGCAGCGGGCCTTTGGGGACGGGGGACACCATATATTTT.

The rearrangement links TRBV6-2 or TRBV6-3 to TRBJ1-5; D possibly corresponds to TRBD1 (6 bases). The V end was cut by 6 bases, the J end by 4 bases, with 10 bases between. Per the germline V gene, CDR1 is MNHEY and CDR2 is SVGEGT. This CDR3 comprises 13 residues. The CDR3 DNA is TGTGCCAGCAGAACACAGGGAAATCAGCCCCAGCATTTT. Protein: CASRTQGNQPQHF.

This clonotype was counted ten times or more. The rearrangement uses TRBV7-3 and TRBJ2-7, with 7 bases fitting TRBD1. The CDR3 loop spans 15 amino acids. Trimming at V came to 2 bases and at J to 6 bases, leaving 10 bases not matched to a gene. Germline CDR1 SGHTA, CDR2 FQGTGA. The CDR3 DNA reads TGTGCCAGCAGCTTAGCCGGGACAGCTTTCGGCGAGCAGTACTTC. Its protein product is CASSLAGTAFGEQYF.

This clonotype was picked up many times. The genes are TRBV3-1 and TRBJ1-6; TRBD1 aligns across 9 bases. The CDR3 sequence is 16 residues long. Trimming took 1 base from V and 9 from J; bases not matched to a gene: 7. The germline V gene encodes CDR1 LGHDT and CDR2 YNNKEL (reference sequence). This CDR3 is CASSQGTGTGFSPLHF. CDR3 nucleotide sequence: TGTGCCAGCAGCCAAGGGACCGGGACAGGGTTTTCACCCCTCCACTTT.

The table lists this clonotype with a few counts. The rearrangement joins TRBV6-5 to TRBJ1-6, with a tentative D call TRBD1 (5 bases). Germline V gene lookup returns CDR1 MNHEY and CDR2 SVGAGI. The CDR3 covers 14 residues. With 7 bases removed from V and 7 bases from J, the gap between germline ends came to 14 bases. The CDR3 region has the DNA TGTGCCAGCACCACCCAGGGCGCGAATTCACCCCTCCACTTT. This encodes CASTTQGANSPLHF.

This clonotype has a count of ten or more. CDR3 nucleotide sequence: TGTGCCAGCAGCTTTCGGGGGCTATCGAACACTGAAGCTTTCTTT. Encoded protein: CASSFRGLSNTEAFF. The chain employs TRBV11-2 and TRBJ1-1; weak D call: TRBD1 (6 bases). Deletions cut 3 bases from V and 1 base from J, with 12 bases between. The CDR3 covers 15 residues. Germline loops: CDR1 SGHAT, CDR2 FQNNGV.

This clonotype was seen a few times. The rearrangement links TRBV28 to TRBJ2-7, with D perhaps being TRBD1 or TRBD2 (5 bases each). There are 15 residues in the CDR3. CDR1 and CDR2 (germline): MDHEN, SYDVKM. V was clipped by 3 bases and J by 3 bases, with 15 bases between them. As DNA, the CDR3 is TGTGCCAGCAGTTTGGGCCCGGGGCCAGTCTACGAGCAGTACTTC. It encodes CASSLGPGPVYEQYF.